This TCR beta chain originates from a study of CD8 T cells in ankylosing spondylitis. The ends were cut back, 4 bases at V and 6 bases at J, with 9 bases in the middle. The CDR3 sequence is 13 residues long. Germline V gene data show CDR1 as KGHDR and CDR2 as SFDVKD. Findings and limits, study-wide: Reported data indicate significant enrichment of disease-linked clones within matched ankylosing spondylitis synovial fluid.

TCRdb processed the 5' RACE reads anew with MiXCR; each CDR3 protein has one entry. The sample consists of roughly 180,000 distinct CDR3 sequences, 10% to 15% of them appearing once. Note on this clonotype: The antigen is undetermined.

The sequencing sample was made of blood, either unsorted or a sorted T cell fraction (not recorded which). This receptor was taken from a male donor with ankylosing spondylitis or in good health (not recorded which). This chain uses TRBV24-1 with TRBJ2-1; no clear D gene. CDR3 sequence reads: CATSDGLINEQFF. DNA for the CDR3: TGTGCCACCAGTGACGGGCTTATCAATGAGCAGTTCTTC.